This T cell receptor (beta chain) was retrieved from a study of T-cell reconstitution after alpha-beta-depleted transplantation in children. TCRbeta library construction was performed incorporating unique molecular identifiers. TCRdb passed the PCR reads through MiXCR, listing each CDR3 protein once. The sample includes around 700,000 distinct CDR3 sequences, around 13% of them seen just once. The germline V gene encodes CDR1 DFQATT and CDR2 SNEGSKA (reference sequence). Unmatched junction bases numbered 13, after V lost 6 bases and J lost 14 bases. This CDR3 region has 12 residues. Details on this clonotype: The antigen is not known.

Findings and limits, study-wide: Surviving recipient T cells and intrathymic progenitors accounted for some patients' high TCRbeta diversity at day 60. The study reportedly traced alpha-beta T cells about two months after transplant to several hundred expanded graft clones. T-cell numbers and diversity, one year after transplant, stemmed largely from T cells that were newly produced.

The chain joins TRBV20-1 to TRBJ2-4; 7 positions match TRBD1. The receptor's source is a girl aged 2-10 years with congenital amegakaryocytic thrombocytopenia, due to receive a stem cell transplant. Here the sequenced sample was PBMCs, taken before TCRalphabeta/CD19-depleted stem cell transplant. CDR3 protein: CSAKSQGCKEYF. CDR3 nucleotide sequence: TGCAGTGCCAAATCACAGGGGTGTAAAGAGTACTTC.